This entry features one TCR beta chain sequence. Its antigen remains unknown. The germline V gene encodes CDR1 GTSNPN and CDR2 SVGIG (reference sequence). V dropped 3 bases and J dropped 4 bases, with 15 bases sitting between them. The CDR3 is 14 residues long. This record comes from a study of T-cell memory formation after mild COVID-19. Via MiXCR, TCRdb re-called the 5' RACE reads, giving one row per CDR3 protein. The profile shows about 610,000 distinct CDR3 sequences, roughly 17% of them singletons. General observations from the study: Pre-infection memory showed some responding clones, and this suggested that cross-reactive memory joined. Clones that contracted from day 15 to 85 were balanced CD4/CD8, while later expanders leaned CD4+.

Sequencing used PBMCs or a T cell subset sorted from them (not recorded which). The source is an adult woman who had mild COVID-19 (a few samples of this study predate the infection). Cell type and time point are not known. The V and J genes are TRBV30 and TRBJ1-2; a possible D gene is TRBD1 (5 bases). The DNA for the CDR3 is TGTGCCTGGAGCGAAACGGGGGTCCGCTATGGCTACACCTTC. Amino acids: CAWSETGVRYGYTF.